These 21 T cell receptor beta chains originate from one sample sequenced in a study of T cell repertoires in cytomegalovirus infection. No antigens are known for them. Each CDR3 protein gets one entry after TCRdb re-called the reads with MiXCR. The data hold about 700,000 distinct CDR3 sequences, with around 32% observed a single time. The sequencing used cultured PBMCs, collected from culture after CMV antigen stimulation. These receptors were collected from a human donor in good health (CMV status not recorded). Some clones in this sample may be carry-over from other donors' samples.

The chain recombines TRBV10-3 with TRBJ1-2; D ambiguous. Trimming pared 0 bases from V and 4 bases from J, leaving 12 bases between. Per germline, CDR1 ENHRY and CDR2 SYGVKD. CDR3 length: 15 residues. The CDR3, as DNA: TGTGCCATCAGTGAGTCGAGGACGGTTACCTATGGCTACACCTTC. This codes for CAISESRTVTYGYTF.

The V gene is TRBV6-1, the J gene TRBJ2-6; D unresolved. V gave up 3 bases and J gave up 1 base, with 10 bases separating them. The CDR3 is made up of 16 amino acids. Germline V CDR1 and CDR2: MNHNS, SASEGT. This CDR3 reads CASSDVWVSGANVLTF. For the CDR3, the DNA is TGTGCCAGCAGTGACGTTTGGGTATCTGGGGCCAACGTCCTGACTTTC.

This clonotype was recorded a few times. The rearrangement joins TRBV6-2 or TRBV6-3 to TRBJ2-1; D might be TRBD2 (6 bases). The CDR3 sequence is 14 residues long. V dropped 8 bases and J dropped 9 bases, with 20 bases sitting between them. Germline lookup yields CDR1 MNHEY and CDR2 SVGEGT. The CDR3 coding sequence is TGTGCCAGCGGTAGGGAACTAGCATGGGTTGAGCAGTTCTTC. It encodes CASGRELAWVEQFF.

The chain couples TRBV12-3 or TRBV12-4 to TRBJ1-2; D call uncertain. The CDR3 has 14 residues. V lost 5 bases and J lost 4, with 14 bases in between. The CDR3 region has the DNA TGTGCCAGCAGTATCGACCGCAAACTCTATGGCTACACCTTC. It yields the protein CASSIDRKLYGYTF.

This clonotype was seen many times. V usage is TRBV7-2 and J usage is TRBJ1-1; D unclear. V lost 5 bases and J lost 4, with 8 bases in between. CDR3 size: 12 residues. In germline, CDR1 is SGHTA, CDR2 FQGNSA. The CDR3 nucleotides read TGTGCCAGCAGCCCTAGGACCACTGAAGCTTTCTTT. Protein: CASSPRTTEAFF.

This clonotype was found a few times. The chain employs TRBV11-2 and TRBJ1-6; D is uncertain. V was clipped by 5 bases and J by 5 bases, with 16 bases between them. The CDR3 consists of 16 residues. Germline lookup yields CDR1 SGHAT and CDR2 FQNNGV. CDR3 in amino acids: CASSPPRARHNSPLHF. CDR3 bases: TGTGCCAGCAGCCCACCACGGGCACGTCATAATTCACCCCTCCACTTT. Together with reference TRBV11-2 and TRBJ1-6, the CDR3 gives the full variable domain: EAGVAQSPRYKIIEKRQSVAFWCNPISGHATLYWYQQILGQGPKLLIQFQNNGVVDDSQLPKDRFSAERLKGVDSTLKIQPAKLEDSAVYLCASSPPRARHNSPLHFGNGTRLTVT.

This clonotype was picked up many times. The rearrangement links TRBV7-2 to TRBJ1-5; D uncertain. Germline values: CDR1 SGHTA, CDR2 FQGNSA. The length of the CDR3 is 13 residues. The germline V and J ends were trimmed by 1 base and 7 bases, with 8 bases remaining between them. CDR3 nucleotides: TGTGCCAGCAGCTTAGGAGTCGCCCAGCCCCAGCATTTT. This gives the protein CASSLGVAQPQHF.

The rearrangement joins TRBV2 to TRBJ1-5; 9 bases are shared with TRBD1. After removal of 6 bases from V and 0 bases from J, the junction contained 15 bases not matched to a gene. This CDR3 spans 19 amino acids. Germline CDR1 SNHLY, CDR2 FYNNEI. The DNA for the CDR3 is TGTGCCAGCAGCCACTATCCGACAGGGGGGACCCTTAGCAATCAGCCCCAGCATTTT. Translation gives CASSHYPTGGTLSNQPQHF.

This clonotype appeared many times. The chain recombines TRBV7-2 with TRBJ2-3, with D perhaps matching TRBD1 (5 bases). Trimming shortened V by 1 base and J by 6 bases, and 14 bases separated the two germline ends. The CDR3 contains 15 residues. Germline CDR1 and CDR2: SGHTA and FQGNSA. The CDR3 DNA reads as TGTGCCAGCAGCTTAGGACCTTGGGGCCAGGATACGCAGTATTTT. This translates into CASSLGPWGQDTQYF.

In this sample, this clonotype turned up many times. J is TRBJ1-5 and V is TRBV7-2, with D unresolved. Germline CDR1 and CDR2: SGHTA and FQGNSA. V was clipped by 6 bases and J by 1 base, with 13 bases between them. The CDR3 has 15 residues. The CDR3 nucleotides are TGTGCCAGCAGTCTCGAGCTGGACAGCAATCAGCCCCAGCATTTT. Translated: CASSLELDSNQPQHF.

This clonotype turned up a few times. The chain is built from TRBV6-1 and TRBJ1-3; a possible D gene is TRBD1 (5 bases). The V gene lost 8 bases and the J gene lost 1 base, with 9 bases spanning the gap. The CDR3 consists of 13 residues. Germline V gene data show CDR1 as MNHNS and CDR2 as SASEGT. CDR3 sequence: CASRDGSGNTIYF. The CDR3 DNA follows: TGTGCCAGCCGGGACGGTTCTGGAAACACCATATATTTT.

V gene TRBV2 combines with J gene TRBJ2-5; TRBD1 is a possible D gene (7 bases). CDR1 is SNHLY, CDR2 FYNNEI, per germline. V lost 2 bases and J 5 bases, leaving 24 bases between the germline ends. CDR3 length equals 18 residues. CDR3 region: CASSEPSHAAAGGETQYF. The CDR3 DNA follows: TGTGCCAGCAGTGAACCCTCCCACGCGGCCGCAGGGGGGGAGACCCAGTACTTC.

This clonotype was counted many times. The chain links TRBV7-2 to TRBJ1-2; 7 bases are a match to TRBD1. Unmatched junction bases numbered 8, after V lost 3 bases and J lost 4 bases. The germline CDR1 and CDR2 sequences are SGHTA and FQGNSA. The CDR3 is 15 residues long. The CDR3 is CASSFSTGWGYGYTF. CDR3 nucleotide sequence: TGTGCCAGCAGCTTTTCGACAGGGTGGGGCTATGGCTACACCTTC.

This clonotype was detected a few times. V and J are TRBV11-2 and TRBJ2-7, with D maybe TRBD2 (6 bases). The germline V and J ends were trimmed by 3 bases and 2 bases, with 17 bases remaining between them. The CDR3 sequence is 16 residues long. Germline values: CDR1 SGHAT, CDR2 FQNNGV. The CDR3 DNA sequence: TGTGCCAGCAGCTTTACCAGTTCTACGGGAGCCTACGAGCAGTACTTC. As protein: CASSFTSSTGAYEQYF.

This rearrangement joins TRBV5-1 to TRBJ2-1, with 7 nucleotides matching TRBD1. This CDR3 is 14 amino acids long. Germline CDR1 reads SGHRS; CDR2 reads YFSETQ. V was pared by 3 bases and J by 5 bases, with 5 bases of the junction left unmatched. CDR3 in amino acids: CASSSQQGNNEQFF. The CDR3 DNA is TGCGCCAGCAGCTCCCAACAGGGGAACAATGAGCAGTTCTTC.

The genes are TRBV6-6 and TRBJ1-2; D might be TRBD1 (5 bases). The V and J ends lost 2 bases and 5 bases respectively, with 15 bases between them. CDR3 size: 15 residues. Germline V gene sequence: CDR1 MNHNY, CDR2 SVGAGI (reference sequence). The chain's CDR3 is CASSYGRGTVYGYTF. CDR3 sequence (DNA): TGTGCCAGCAGTTACGGGCGTGGGACCGTGTATGGCTACACCTTC.

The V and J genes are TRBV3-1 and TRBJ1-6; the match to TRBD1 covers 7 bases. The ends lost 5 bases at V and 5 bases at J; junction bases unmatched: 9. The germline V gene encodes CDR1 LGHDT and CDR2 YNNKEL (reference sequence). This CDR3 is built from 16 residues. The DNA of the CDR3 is TGTGCCAGCAGCTCAACCCCCGGGACAGATAATTCACCCCTCCACTTT. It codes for CASSSTPGTDNSPLHF.

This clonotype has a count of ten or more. The CDR3 sequence is CASSLQFGPYGYTF. CDR3 DNA sequence: TGTGCCAGTAGTTTGCAATTCGGTCCGTATGGCTACACCTTC. V is TRBV19 and J is TRBJ1-2; D uncertain. The CDR3 has 14 amino acids. Germline V gene lookup returns CDR1 LNHDA and CDR2 SQIVND (reference sequence). V was trimmed by 5 bases and J by 5 bases, leaving 15 bases between them.

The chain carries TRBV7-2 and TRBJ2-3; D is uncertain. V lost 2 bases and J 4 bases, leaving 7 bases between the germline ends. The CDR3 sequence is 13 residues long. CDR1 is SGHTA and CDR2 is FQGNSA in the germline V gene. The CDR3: CASSLSAPDTQYF. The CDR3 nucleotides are TGTGCCAGCAGCTTATCCGCCCCAGATACGCAGTATTTT.

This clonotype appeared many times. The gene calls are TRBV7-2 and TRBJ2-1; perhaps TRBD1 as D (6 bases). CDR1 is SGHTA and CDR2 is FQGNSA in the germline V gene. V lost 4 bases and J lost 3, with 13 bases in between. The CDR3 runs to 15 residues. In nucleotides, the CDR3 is TGTGCCAGCAGCTCGGGACACCGGATCTACAATGAGCAGTTCTTC. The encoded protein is CASSSGHRIYNEQFF. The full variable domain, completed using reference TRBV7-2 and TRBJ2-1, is GAGVSQSPSNKVTEKGKDVELRCDPISGHTALYWYRQSLGQGLEFLIYFQGNSAPDKSGLPSDRFSAERTGGSVSTLTIQRTQQEDSAVYLCASSSGHRIYNEQFFGPGTRLTVL.

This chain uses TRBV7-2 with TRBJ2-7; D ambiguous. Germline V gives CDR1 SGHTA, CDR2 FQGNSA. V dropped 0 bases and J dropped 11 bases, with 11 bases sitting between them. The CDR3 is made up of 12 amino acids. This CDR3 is CASSLAERRKYF. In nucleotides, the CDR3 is TGTGCCAGCAGCTTAGCGGAGAGACGAAAGTACTTC.